This T cell receptor beta chain was identified in a study of T cell repertoires in cytomegalovirus infection. Turning to this clonotype: Its antigen is unknown.

The CDR3 spans 15 residues. Germline-derived CDR1 and CDR2 are LGHDT and YNNKEL (reference sequence). V was pared by 0 bases and J by 4 bases, with 12 bases between. Whole-study findings and limits: CMV-specific HLA-C-restricted TCR beta clonotypes dominated the ex vivo response.

MiXCR was run by TCRdb on the reads, yielding one entry per CDR3 protein. The table lists some 800,000 distinct CDR3 sequences, around a third of them singletons. The chain has TRBV3-1 and TRBJ1-2, with a tentative D call TRBD1 (5 bases). The receptor was isolated from a human donor in good health (CMV status not recorded). Some clones in this sample may be carry-over from other donors' samples. Sequenced here: cultured CD8+ T cells from PBMCs, sampled from culture after CMV antigen stimulation. The CDR3, as DNA: TGTGCCAGCAGCCAAGACCGGGGGATCATCTATGGCTACACCTTC. Translated: CASSQDRGIIYGYTF.